This T cell receptor (beta chain) appears in the sequencing data of a study of T cells after posttransplantation cyclophosphamide. The CDR3 runs 14 residues. Trimming stripped 5 bases from V and 4 bases from J, with 14 bases between. Germline-derived CDR1 and CDR2 are MDHEN and SYDVKM. The repertoire was sequenced with immunoSEQ multiplex PCR; TCRdb's copy has only in-frame clones and lacks some. The record shows about 30,000 clones for this sample, with no singletons present. The chain has TRBV28 and TRBJ1-2; D is ambiguous. This TCR derives from a woman aged 60-70 years in good health, CMV-negative, and a related stem cell transplant donor. Material for sequencing was PBMCs. The chain's CDR3 is CASSPGEGIYGYTF. In DNA form, the CDR3 reads TGTGCCAGCAGTCCCGGGGAGGGCATCTATGGCTACACCTTC.